Following are 10 T cell receptor beta chains from one sample sequenced in a study of immunodeficiency (dated by TCRdb to the late 2010s). The study at large found these results: V-J pairing and productive entropy of CD4+ T cells appeared to be similar between patients and controls.

These TCRs are of unknown antigen specificity. The library was obtained by the immunoSEQ multiplex PCR assay. TCRdb limited this immuneACCESS table to in-frame rearrangements with V and J called. A share of clones is missing; checked studies link under half to unresolved V genes, and the rest is unexplained. The sample data list 2,000 to 3,000 clones, and approximately 86% of these were observed just once. The top ten constitute around 7.9% of the sample. Input material: CD4+ T cells from blood. The receptors here all came from a girl aged 5 to 17 with POLD1 deficiency.

The chain combines TRBV4-1 with TRBJ2-2, with a tentative D call TRBD1 (5 bases). V gave up 1 base and J gave up 4 bases, with 13 bases separating them. CDR3 size: 16 residues. CDR1 is MGHRA, CDR2 YSYEKL, per germline. The CDR3 is CASSQVPGLVTGELFF. DNA of the CDR3: TGCGCCAGCAGCCAAGTTCCAGGGTTGGTCACCGGGGAGCTGTTTTTT.

The J gene is TRBJ2-7, the V gene TRBV5-1; 8 bases align to TRBD1. Germline loops: CDR1 SGHRS, CDR2 YFSETQ. This CDR3 has 13 residues. The J segment lost 3 bases and the V segment lost 4 bases, leaving 3 bases of the junction unmatched. Here the CDR3 reads CASSRDRFYEQYF. The CDR3, as DNA: TGCGCCAGCAGCAGGGACAGGTTCTACGAGCAGTACTTC.

This rearrangement joins TRBV7-2 to TRBJ1-1, with a tentative D call TRBD1 (5 bases). Between the trimmed V and J ends, which lost 4 bases and 5 bases, there was a span of 20 bases. Germline V gene lookup returns CDR1 SGHTA and CDR2 FQGNSA. The CDR3 extends over 16 amino acids. The CDR3 region has the DNA TGTGCCAGCAGCTCCCGACAGAAGGGATCGGGGACTGAAGCTTTCTTT. Translated, it gives CASSSRQKGSGTEAFF.

This clone showed up just once. CDR3 sequence (DNA): TGTGCCAGCAGCGGTAGTCGGTGGGGTGAGCAGTTCTTC. It translates to CASSGSRWGEQFF. The V call is TRBV7-3, the J call TRBJ2-1; D not resolved. Germline lookup yields CDR1 SGHTA and CDR2 FQGTGA. The CDR3 covers 13 residues. The V gene lost 5 bases and the J gene lost 9 bases, with 14 bases spanning the gap.

This clone was observed a handful of times. V gene TRBV15 combines with J gene TRBJ2-3; D is uncertain. The CDR3 is 13 residues long. Trimming took 3 bases from V and 7 from J, leaving 11 bases between them. Germline assignment: CDR1 LNHNV and CDR2 YYDKDF (reference sequence). CDR3 sequence: CATSRADEHTQYF. DNA for the CDR3: TGTGCCACCAGCAGGGCGGACGAACATACGCAGTATTTT.

The V and J genes are TRBV28 and TRBJ2-5; TRBD2 aligns across 7 bases. In germline, CDR1 is MDHEN, CDR2 SYDVKM. This CDR3 spans 14 amino acids. Germline trimming cut 6 bases from V and 5 bases from J; bases unmatched to any gene: 9. Here the CDR3 reads CASSPGTTIETQYF. CDR3 nucleotide sequence: TGTGCCAGCAGCCCCGGGACTACTATTGAGACCCAGTACTTC.

This sequence joins TRBV4-3 and TRBJ2-4, with no clear D. V was clipped by 4 bases and J by 8 bases, with 12 bases between them. The CDR3 loop spans 13 amino acids. CDR1 is LGHNA and CDR2 is YSLEER in the germline V gene. The CDR3, as DNA: TGCGCCAGCAGCCCCCTTCTAGGAGACATTCAGTACTTC. Protein product: CASSPLLGDIQYF.

The V and J genes are TRBV12-3 or TRBV12-4 and TRBJ2-3; unclear D gene. The CDR3 is made up of 13 amino acids. V was pared by 5 bases and J by 9 bases, with 15 bases between. The CDR3 protein is CASSPGSLETQYF. As DNA, the CDR3 is TGTGCCAGCAGTCCCGGGTCCCTCGAGACGCAGTATTTT.

With regard to this clone: This sample also contains other DNA sequences that code for the same CDR3. This chain's CDR3 is CASSFGGGQPQHF. The CDR3 coding sequence is TGCGCCAGCAGCTTTGGGGGGGGGCAGCCCCAGCATTTT. V is TRBV5-1 and J is TRBJ1-5; perhaps TRBD1 as D (5 bases). The germline V and J ends were trimmed by 2 bases and 7 bases, with 10 bases remaining between them. The CDR3 sequence is 13 residues long. Germline CDR1 reads SGHRS; CDR2 reads YFSETQ.

V gene TRBV6-1 combines with J gene TRBJ2-1; perhaps TRBD2 as D (5 bases). Per the germline V gene, CDR1 is MNHNS and CDR2 is SASEGT. The CDR3 extends over 15 amino acids. V lost 3 bases and J 0 bases, leaving 9 bases between the germline ends. The DNA for the CDR3 is TGTGCCAGCAGTGAGGTAGCGTTCTCCTACAATGAGCAGTTCTTC. This gives the protein CASSEVAFSYNEQFF.